The 10 T cell receptor beta chains presented below share a single source sample, sequenced in a study of T cell responses to AZD1222 COVID-19 vaccine. Assay: immunoSEQ multiplex PCR; the TCRdb copy retains only in-frame clones and omits some. The repertoire holds about 85,000 clones, with more than 90% as singletons. Here the sequenced sample was peripheral blood, taken on day 0 of AZD1222 vaccination. The receptors shown here come from an adult in good health.

This clone was recorded only once. DNA of the CDR3: TGTGCCAGCAGCTTAGGTGAAGGCCCCCAATATTGGCTGTTTTTT. The encoded protein is CASSLGEGPQYWLFF. V usage is TRBV7-9 and J usage is TRBJ1-4; D is undetermined. Germline assignment: CDR1 SEHNR and CDR2 FQNEAQ (reference sequence). CDR3 length: 15 residues. V was cut by 1 base and J by 14 bases, with 20 bases left in between.

The CDR3 loop reads CASSESRATNEQFF. CDR3 coding DNA: TGCGCCAGCAGTGAGTCCCGCGCGACGAATGAGCAGTTCTTC. This chain links TRBV10-1 with TRBJ2-1, with no clear D. The length of the CDR3 is 14 residues. The V gene's germline CDR1 is WNHNN and CDR2 SYGVQD (reference sequence). V was trimmed by 0 bases and J by 7 bases, leaving 10 bases between them.

The V call is TRBV2, the J call TRBJ1-2; TRBD1 matches 9 bases. Per the germline V gene, CDR1 is SNHLY and CDR2 is FYNNEI. V shed 9 bases, J shed 8 bases, and the junction held 10 bases outside the gene matches. The CDR3 is 13 residues long. The CDR3 DNA sequence: TGTGCCAGTGGGGGGACAGGGATAGAGGGCTACACCTTC. Encoded protein: CASGGTGIEGYTF.

The V and J genes are TRBV29-1 and TRBJ1-2, with D uncertain. The germline V and J ends were trimmed by 4 bases and 1 base, with 10 bases remaining between them. Germline CDR1 and CDR2: SQVTM and ANQGSEA. The CDR3 sequence is 13 residues long. The CDR3 DNA sequence: TGCAGCGTTGCTCCAGCCGATAACTATGGCTACACCTTC. Amino acids: CSVAPADNYGYTF.

The chain is built from TRBV2 and TRBJ1-5; no clear D gene. Germline CDR1 is SNHLY and CDR2 is FYNNEI. This CDR3 spans 12 amino acids. V gave up 8 bases and J gave up 6 bases, with 11 bases separating them. The CDR3 sequence: CASRGEGQPQHF. The CDR3 nucleotides read TGTGCCAGCCGCGGGGAAGGTCAGCCCCAGCATTTT. Using reference TRBV2 and TRBJ1-5 for the parts outside the CDR3, the full variable domain is EPEVTQTPSHQVTQMGQEVILRCVPISNHLYFYWYRQILGQKVEFLVSFYNNEISEKSEIFDDQFSVERPDGSNFTLKIRSTKLEDSAMYFCASRGEGQPQHFGDGTRLSIL.

The CDR3 DNA reads TGTGCCAGCAGTGAAGCGAGGGCTACTGAAGCTTTCTTT. Its protein product is CASSEARATEAFF. V gene TRBV6-1 combines with J gene TRBJ1-1; D call uncertain. The CDR3 covers 13 residues. Germline V gene sequence: CDR1 MNHNS, CDR2 SASEGT. Trimming took off 0 bases at V and 5 bases at J, with 7 bases between the two ends.

The chain recombines TRBV6-5 with TRBJ1-3, with D hard to call. V was trimmed by 8 bases and J by 4 bases, leaving 15 bases between them. This CDR3 contains 14 residues. Germline V gene data show CDR1 as MNHEY and CDR2 as SVGAGI. CDR3 sequence (DNA): TGTGCCAGCTCGCGGGATCACCTAGGAAACACCATATATTTT. This sequence encodes CASSRDHLGNTIYF.

This chain connects TRBV4-1 to TRBJ1-5, with a possible D match to TRBD1 (5 bases). Trimming stripped 3 bases from V and 3 bases from J, with 12 bases between. CDR3 length: 15 amino acids. Germline CDR1 MGHRA, CDR2 YSYEKL. In DNA, the CDR3 is TGCGCCAGCAGCCAGGGGGAAGGACCCAATCAGCCCCAGCATTTT. This translates into CASSQGEGPNQPQHF.

The chain has TRBV19 and TRBJ1-5; D call uncertain. This CDR3 is built from 14 residues. Germline CDR1 and CDR2: LNHDA and SQIVND (reference sequence). V lost 3 bases to trimming and J lost 1 base, with 7 bases between them. CDR3 sequence reads: CASSISGSNQPQHF. The CDR3 coding sequence is TGTGCCAGTAGTATCTCTGGAAGCAATCAGCCCCAGCATTTT.

The rearrangement links TRBV29-1 to TRBJ2-1; TRBD2 aligns across 13 bases. The CDR3 extends over 21 amino acids. In germline, CDR1 is SQVTM, CDR2 ANQGSEA. J gave up 3 bases and V 5 bases, and 22 bases lay outside the gene matches. CDR3 protein: CSVTSFDGPGTSGAFYNEQFF. As DNA, the CDR3 is TGCAGCGTTACCTCCTTCGACGGACCTGGGACTAGCGGGGCCTTCTACAATGAGCAGTTCTTC.